The entry below describes one TCR beta chain. Its target is unknown. The data derive from a study of T-cell memory formation after mild COVID-19. Trimming shortened V by 3 bases and J by 3 bases, and 8 bases separated the two germline ends. Germline V CDR1 and CDR2: KGHSH, LQKENI. The CDR3 has 13 amino acids. Points from the study as a whole: Clones that got smaller from day 15 to 85 had even CD4/CD8, while clones growing later tipped toward CD4+. In second-wave clones peaking day 37, SARS-CoV-2 specificity remained unconfirmed.

MiXCR was run by TCRdb on the 5' RACE reads, yielding one entry per CDR3 protein. The profile shows approximately 42,000 distinct CDR3 sequences, 6% to 8.5% of them singletons. This chain connects TRBV18 to TRBJ2-5; D is undetermined. Material: PBMCs or a T cell subset sorted from them (not recorded which). This receptor was identified in an adult who had mild COVID-19 (a few samples of this study predate the infection). Cell type and time point are not known. In DNA, the CDR3 is TGTGCCAGCTCACCCAATTTCAAAGAGACCCAGTACTTC. Protein product: CASSPNFKETQYF.